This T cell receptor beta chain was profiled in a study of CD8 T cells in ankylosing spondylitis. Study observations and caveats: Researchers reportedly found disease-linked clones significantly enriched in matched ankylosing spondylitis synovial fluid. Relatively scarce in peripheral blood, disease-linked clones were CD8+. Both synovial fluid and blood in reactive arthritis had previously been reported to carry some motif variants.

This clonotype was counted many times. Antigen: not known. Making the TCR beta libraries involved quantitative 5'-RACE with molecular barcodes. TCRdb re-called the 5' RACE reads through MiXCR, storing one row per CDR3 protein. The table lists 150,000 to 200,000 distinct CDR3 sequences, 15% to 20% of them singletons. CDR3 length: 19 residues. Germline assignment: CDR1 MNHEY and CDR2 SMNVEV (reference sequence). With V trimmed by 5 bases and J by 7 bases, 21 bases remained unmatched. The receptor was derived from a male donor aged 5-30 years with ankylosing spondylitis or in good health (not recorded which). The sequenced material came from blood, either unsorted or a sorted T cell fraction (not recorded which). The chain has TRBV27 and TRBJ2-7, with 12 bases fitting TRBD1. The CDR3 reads CASSPTRLPPGQGAREQYF. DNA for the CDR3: TGTGCCAGCAGTCCCACACGCCTGCCCCCGGGACAGGGGGCGCGGGAGCAGTACTTC.